These 21 T cell receptor beta chains originate from one sample sequenced in a study of Graves' ophthalmopathy and Graves' hyperthyroidism. The authors amplified TCR beta CDR3 regions from RNA transcripts. The library came from an HTBI-primed first-round RT-PCR and a second-round multiplex PCR. TCRdb re-called the multiplex PCR reads through MiXCR, storing one row per CDR3 protein. The table includes around 1.1 million distinct CDR3 sequences, 36% detected once. Sequencing was carried out using peripheral blood or thyroid tissue (not recorded which). All receptors derive from an adult man with Graves' hyperthyroidism.

This chain links TRBV24-1 with TRBJ1-2; D unresolved. This CDR3 has 13 amino acids. The V gene's germline CDR1 is KGHDR and CDR2 SFDVKD. Trimming removed 7 bases from V and 8 bases from J, with 16 bases in between. In nucleotides, the CDR3 is TGTGCCACCAGCGTTGGAATGGGATGGGGCTACACCTTC. Amino acids: CATSVGMGWGYTF.

This clonotype showed up just a few times. The chain recombines TRBV6-1 with TRBJ2-2; possible D gene TRBD2, 5 bases. Germline CDR1 is MNHNS and CDR2 is SASEGT. Trimming pared 7 bases from V and 5 bases from J, leaving 20 bases between. This CDR3 spans 16 amino acids. The CDR3 nucleotides are TGTGCCAGCATCCTGAGCGGAGCCTCGAGGACCGGGGAGCTGTTTTTT. It encodes CASILSGASRTGELFF.

The V gene is TRBV27, the J gene TRBJ2-7; possibly TRBD2 for D (5 bases). The CDR3 runs 17 residues. Germline values: CDR1 MNHEY, CDR2 SMNVEV (reference sequence). Trimming left V 5 bases short and J 0 bases short, with 20 bases between. CDR3 loop: CASSVYTGNPSSYEQYF. The CDR3 DNA is TGTGCCAGCAGTGTATATACGGGGAATCCGAGCTCCTACGAGCAGTACTTC.

The chain employs TRBV5-6 and TRBJ1-2; D gene uncertain. The germline CDR1 and CDR2 sequences are SGHDT and YYEEEE. V was pared by 4 bases and J by 0 bases, with 16 bases between. This CDR3 is 16 amino acids long. The chain's CDR3 is CASSVVIRSPNYGYTF. The CDR3 DNA reads TGTGCCAGCAGCGTTGTAATCCGGAGTCCTAACTATGGCTACACCTTC.

This chain joins TRBV19 and TRBJ2-5, with TRBD1 as a possible D gene (6 bases). This CDR3 region has 16 residues. The germline gives CDR1 LNHDA, CDR2 SQIVND (reference sequence). The V and J ends lost 8 bases and 5 bases respectively, with 24 bases between them. The CDR3 loop is CASRIWGPRGEETQYF. The DNA for the CDR3 is TGTGCCAGTCGCATCTGGGGGCCTCGGGGCGAGGAGACCCAGTACTTC. Based on the CDR3 plus reference TRBV19 and TRBJ2-5, the full variable domain is DGGITQSPKYLFRKEGQNVTLSCEQNLNHDAMYWYRQDPGQGLRLIYYSQIVNDFQKGDIAEGYSVSREKKESFPLTVTSAQKNPTAFYLCASRIWGPRGEETQYFGPGTRLLVL.

This clonotype has only a few counts. This chain connects TRBV6-1 to TRBJ1-1; TRBD1 matches at 11 bases. The V and J ends lost 4 bases and 8 bases, in that order; junction bases with no gene match: 9. Germline V CDR1 and CDR2: MNHNS, SASEGT. The CDR3 is 15 amino acids. In DNA form, the CDR3 reads TGTGCCAGCAGTGGAGCACGGGACAGGGGGAGGGAAGCTTTCTTT. Its protein is CASSGARDRGREAFF.

This clonotype showed up just once. The chain carries TRBV12-3 or TRBV12-4 and TRBJ1-1; a possible D gene is TRBD1 (5 bases). V lost 5 bases to trimming and J lost 3 bases, with 16 bases between them. The CDR3 has 15 amino acids. The CDR3 protein is CASSPLDRAHTEAFF. The CDR3 DNA sequence: TGTGCCAGCAGTCCCCTAGACAGAGCCCACACTGAAGCTTTCTTT.

CDR3 amino acids: CASSQYAAGARAIYF. As DNA, the CDR3 is TGTGCCAGCAGCCAATATGCGGCAGGGGCGCGCGCCATATATTTT. The chain employs TRBV4-2 and TRBJ1-3, with a weak D call TRBD1 (6 bases). The CDR3 extends over 15 amino acids. CDR1 LGHNA and CDR2 YNFKEQ come from the germline V gene. The ends were cut back, 2 bases at V and 11 bases at J, with 19 bases in the middle.

Ten or more counts support this clonotype. V usage is TRBV29-1 and J usage is TRBJ2-7, with no clear D. Germline CDR1 SQVTM, CDR2 ANQGSEA. The CDR3 consists of 12 residues. V gave up 4 bases and J gave up 2 bases, with 9 bases separating them. The CDR3 region is CSVGLQPYEQYF. The CDR3 DNA is TGCAGCGTTGGGCTGCAACCCTACGAGCAGTACTTC.

In its sample, this clonotype was seen many times. This chain links TRBV2 with TRBJ2-2; D is unresolved. The CDR3 is 13 amino acids. V lost 7 bases to trimming and J lost 2 bases, with 8 bases between them. The germline CDR1 and CDR2 sequences are SNHLY and FYNNEI. The CDR3 protein is CASTDHNTGELFF. In DNA, the CDR3 is TGTGCCAGCACGGACCACAACACCGGGGAGCTGTTTTTT.

The rearrangement links TRBV29-1 to TRBJ2-2; 10 bases line up with TRBD1. The CDR3 sequence is 14 residues long. Germline V lookup: CDR1 SQVTM, CDR2 ANQGSEA. The CDR3 region is CSSTGGEYTGELFF. The CDR3 DNA reads TGCAGTTCGACAGGGGGCGAGTACACCGGGGAGCTGTTTTTT.

The chain carries TRBV20-1 and TRBJ1-5, with 9 bases lining up with TRBD1. The CDR3 loop spans 14 amino acids. With 6 bases clipped from V and 1 base from J, the junction kept 4 bases outside the gene matches. Germline loops: CDR1 DFQATT, CDR2 SNEGSKA (reference sequence). As DNA, the CDR3 is TGCAGTGCCAAGGGGACAGGGAGCAATCAGCCCCAGCATTTT. Protein sequence: CSAKGTGSNQPQHF.

The chain links TRBV6-5 to TRBJ2-7; possibly TRBD1 or TRBD2 for D (5 bases each). The CDR3 has 14 residues. Between the trimmed V and J ends, which lost 6 bases and 5 bases, there was a span of 17 bases. Germline CDR1 reads MNHEY; CDR2 reads SVGAGI. This CDR3 reads CASSDYFGANEQYF. CDR3 in DNA: TGTGCCAGCAGCGATTATTTCGGGGCAAACGAGCAGTACTTC.

To note about this clonotype: One end of the junction fails to match germline, which may point to a read error. The chain combines TRBV12-3 or TRBV12-4 with TRBJ1-2, with no clear D. The CDR3 has 13 amino acids. Here the CDR3 DNA reads TGTGCCAGCAGTCTTTATGGGAACTATAGCTACACCTTC. Residues: CASSLYGNYSYTF.

This clonotype was detected only a few times. Relative to the germline gene, one junction end is altered; a read error may explain this. The chain carries TRBV25-1 and TRBJ2-2; D remains unclear. CDR1 MGHDK and CDR2 SYGVNS come from the germline V gene. This CDR3 spans 14 amino acids. The CDR3 region is CAGSAPLNTGELFF. In nucleotides, the CDR3 is TGTGCCGGCAGTGCCCCACTTAACACCGGGGAGCTGTTTTTT.

CDR3 DNA: TGTGCCACCAGCAGCACAGGGGAGGCTCAGCCCCAGTACTTC. Translating gives CATSSTGEAQPQYF. The chain couples TRBV15 to TRBJ2-5; possible D gene TRBD1, 7 bases. Trimming shortened V by 3 bases and J by 9 bases, and 17 bases separated the two germline ends. There are 14 residues in the CDR3. Germline-derived CDR1 and CDR2 are LNHNV and YYDKDF (reference sequence).

The chain recombines TRBV6-6 with TRBJ1-4; a possible D gene is TRBD1 (6 bases). The CDR3 is made up of 16 amino acids. Germline lookup yields CDR1 MNHNY and CDR2 SVGAGI (reference sequence). Trimming left V 6 bases short and J 7 bases short, with 21 bases between. CDR3 protein: CASSLEPRQEAEKLFF. The CDR3 DNA reads as TGTGCCAGCAGCTTAGAGCCGAGACAGGAGGCTGAAAAACTGTTTTTT.

This clonotype appeared a few times. The rearrangement links TRBV11-1 to TRBJ2-5; 9 nucleotides match TRBD2. Per germline, CDR1 SGHAT and CDR2 FQDESV (reference sequence). With 6 bases clipped from V and 2 bases from J, the junction kept 7 bases outside the gene matches. This CDR3 has 15 residues. CDR3 nucleotides: TGTGCCAGCAGAAGGGGACTAGCAGTTCAAGAGACCCAGTACTTC. The encoded protein is CASRRGLAVQETQYF.

About this clonotype: Given a much more abundant clone one base away, this may be a read error. The V and J genes are TRBV12-3 or TRBV12-4 and TRBJ1-4; D remains unclear. The CDR3 has 13 amino acids. This CDR3 is CASSFRPWEKLLF. For the CDR3, the DNA is TGTGCCAGCAGTTTCCGCCCTTGGGAAAAACTGCTTTTT.

This clonotype was seen more than once but under ten times. This chain uses TRBV9 with TRBJ1-2; unclear D gene. This CDR3 is built from 15 residues. The V and J ends lost 2 bases and 12 bases respectively, with 23 bases between them. Germline assignment: CDR1 SGDLS and CDR2 YYNGEE. The CDR3 region is CASSVYPDVPEEDTF. The CDR3 coding sequence is TGTGCCAGCAGCGTGTACCCGGACGTACCCGAGGAGGACACCTTC. Full variable domain (outside the CDR3, taken from reference TRBV9 and TRBJ1-2): DSGVTQTPKHLITATGQRVTLRCSPRSGDLSVYWYQQSLDQGLQFLIQYYNGEERAKGNILERFSAQQFPDLHSELNLSSLELGDSALYFCASSVYPDVPEEDTFGSGTRLTVV.

The table lists this clonotype with many counts. The V call is TRBV12-3 or TRBV12-4, the J call TRBJ2-7; D is undetermined. CDR3 length: 13 amino acids. V was pared by 6 bases and J by 5 bases, with 14 bases between. Here the CDR3 reads CASSPGTPDEQYF. The CDR3 DNA is TGTGCCAGCAGCCCGGGCACTCCGGACGAGCAGTACTTC.